This is a list of T cell receptor beta chains from one sample in a study of T-cell memory formation after mild COVID-19. TCRdb independently ran MiXCR on the 5' RACE reads; one entry per CDR3 protein. The sample has some 290,000 distinct CDR3 sequences, around 15% seen once. The sample was PBMCs or a T cell subset sorted from them (not recorded which). These receptors all stem from a man between 18 and 35 years old who had mild COVID-19 (a few samples of this study predate the infection). Cell type and time point are not known. Each CDR3 is given with its conserved first and last residue. The D gene is left open where the match is weak. Size is stated for part of the rows, as once, few or many counts, or as a class when the clone is expanded.

cdr3_length j_call d_call v_call clone_size cdr3_nt cdr3_aa
13 TRBJ1-2 TRBD1 TRBV2 few TGTGCCAGCAGGACAGGGTCGGAGCGAGGCTACACCTTC CASRTGSERGYTF
16 TRBJ2-1 TRBD1 TRBV24-1 - TGTGCCACCAGTGTCGAGACAGGGGCAGGGTACAATGAGCAGTTCTTC CATSVETGAGYNEQFF
14 TRBJ1-5 TRBD1 TRBV28 many TGTGCCAGCAGTTCCGGACAGGGGCGACAGCCCCAGCATTTT CASSSGQGRQPQHF
13 TRBJ2-5 - TRBV7-9 many TGTGCCAGCAGCATCCGGGCACAAGAGACCCAGTACTTC CASSIRAQETQYF
14 TRBJ2-5 TRBD2 TRBV12-3/TRBV12-4 few TGTGCCAGCACCGAACAAGCGGGGAAAGAGACCCAGTACTTC CASTEQAGKETQYF
13 TRBJ2-6 - TRBV19 - TGTGCCAGTAGGAGCTCTGGGGCCAACGTCCTGACTTTC CASRSSGANVLTF
15 TRBJ2-7 TRBD1 TRBV7-6 - TGTGCCAGCAGCACCGGACAGGGAATCGCCTACGAGCAGTACTTC CASSTGQGIAYEQYF
11 TRBJ2-1 - TRBV24-1 - TGTGCCACCCAGTGGGGAAATGAGCAGTTCTTC CATQWGNEQFF
14 TRBJ2-3 - TRBV12-3/TRBV12-4 - TGTGCCACCACTATTGGGTCTAGCACAGATACGCAGTATTTT CATTIGSSTDTQYF
13 TRBJ2-7 TRBD2 TRBV6-2/TRBV6-3 few TGTGCCAGCAGTTTCGCGGGAGGCTACGAGCAGTACTTC CASSFAGGYEQYF
13 TRBJ2-2 - TRBV4-2 few TGTGCCAGCAGCCAATCCGAAACCGGGGAGCTGTTTTTT CASSQSETGELFF